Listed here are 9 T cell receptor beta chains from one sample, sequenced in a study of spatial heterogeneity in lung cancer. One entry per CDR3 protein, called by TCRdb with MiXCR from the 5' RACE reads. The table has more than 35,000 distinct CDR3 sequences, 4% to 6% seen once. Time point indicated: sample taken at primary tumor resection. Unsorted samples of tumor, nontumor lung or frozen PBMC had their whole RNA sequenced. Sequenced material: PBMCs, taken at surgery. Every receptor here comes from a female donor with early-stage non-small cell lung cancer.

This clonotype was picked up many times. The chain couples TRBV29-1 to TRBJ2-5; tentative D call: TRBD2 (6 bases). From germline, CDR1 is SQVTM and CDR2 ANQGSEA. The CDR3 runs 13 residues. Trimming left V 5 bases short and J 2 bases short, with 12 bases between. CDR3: CSVLRAGQETQYF. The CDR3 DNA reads TGCAGCGTTTTGAGGGCGGGACAAGAGACCCAGTACTTC.

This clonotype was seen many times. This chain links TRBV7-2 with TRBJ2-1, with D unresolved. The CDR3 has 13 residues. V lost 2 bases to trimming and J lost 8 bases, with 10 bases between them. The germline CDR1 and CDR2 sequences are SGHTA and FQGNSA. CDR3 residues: CASSLKANDEQFF. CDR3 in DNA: TGTGCCAGCAGCTTAAAGGCGAACGATGAGCAGTTCTTC.

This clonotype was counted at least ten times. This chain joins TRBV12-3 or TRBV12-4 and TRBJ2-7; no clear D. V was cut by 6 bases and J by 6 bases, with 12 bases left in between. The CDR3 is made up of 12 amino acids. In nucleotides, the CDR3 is TGTGCCAGCAGCTCCCTTGGTGGCGAGCAGTACTTC. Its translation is CASSSLGGEQYF.

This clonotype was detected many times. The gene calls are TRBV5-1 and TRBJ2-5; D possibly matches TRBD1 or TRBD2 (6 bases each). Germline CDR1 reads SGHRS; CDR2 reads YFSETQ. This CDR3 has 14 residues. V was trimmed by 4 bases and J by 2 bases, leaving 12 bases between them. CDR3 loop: CASSEGGWQETQYF. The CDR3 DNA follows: TGCGCCAGCAGCGAGGGGGGCTGGCAAGAGACCCAGTACTTC.

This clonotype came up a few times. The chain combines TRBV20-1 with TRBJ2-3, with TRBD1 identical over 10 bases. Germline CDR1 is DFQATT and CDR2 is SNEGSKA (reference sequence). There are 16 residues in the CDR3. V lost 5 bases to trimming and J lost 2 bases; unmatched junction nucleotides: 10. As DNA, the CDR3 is TGCAGTGCTCAACCGAGGGACAGGGGTCACACAGATACGCAGTATTTT. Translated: CSAQPRDRGHTDTQYF.

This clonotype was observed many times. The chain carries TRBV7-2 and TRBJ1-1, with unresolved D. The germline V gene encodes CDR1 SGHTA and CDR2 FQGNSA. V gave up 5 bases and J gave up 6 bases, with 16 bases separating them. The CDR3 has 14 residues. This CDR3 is CASSPRRVGAEAFF. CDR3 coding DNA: TGTGCCAGCAGCCCGAGGCGGGTTGGCGCTGAAGCTTTCTTT. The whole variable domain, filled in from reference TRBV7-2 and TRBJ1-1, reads GAGVSQSPSNKVTEKGKDVELRCDPISGHTALYWYRQSLGQGLEFLIYFQGNSAPDKSGLPSDRFSAERTGGSVSTLTIQRTQQEDSAVYLCASSPRRVGAEAFFGQGTRLTVV.

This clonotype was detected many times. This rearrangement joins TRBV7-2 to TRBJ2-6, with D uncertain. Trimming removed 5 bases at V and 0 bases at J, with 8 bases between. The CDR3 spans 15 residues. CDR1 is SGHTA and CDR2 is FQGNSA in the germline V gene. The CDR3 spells CASSRQFSGANVLTF. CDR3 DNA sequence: TGTGCCAGCAGCCGACAATTCTCTGGGGCCAACGTCCTGACTTTC.

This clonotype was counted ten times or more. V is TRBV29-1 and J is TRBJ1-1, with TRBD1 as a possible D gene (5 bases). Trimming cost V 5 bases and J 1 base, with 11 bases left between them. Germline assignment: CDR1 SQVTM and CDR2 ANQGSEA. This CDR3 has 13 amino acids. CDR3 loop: CSVWDGTNTEAFF. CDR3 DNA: TGCAGCGTTTGGGACGGAACGAACACTGAAGCTTTCTTT.

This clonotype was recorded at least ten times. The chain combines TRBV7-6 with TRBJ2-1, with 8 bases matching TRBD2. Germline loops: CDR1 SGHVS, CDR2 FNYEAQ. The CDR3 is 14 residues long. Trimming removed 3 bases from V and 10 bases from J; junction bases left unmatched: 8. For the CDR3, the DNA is TGTGCCAGCAGCTTGATGTCCGGGGGGGAGGAGCAGTTCTTC. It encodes CASSLMSGGEEQFF.